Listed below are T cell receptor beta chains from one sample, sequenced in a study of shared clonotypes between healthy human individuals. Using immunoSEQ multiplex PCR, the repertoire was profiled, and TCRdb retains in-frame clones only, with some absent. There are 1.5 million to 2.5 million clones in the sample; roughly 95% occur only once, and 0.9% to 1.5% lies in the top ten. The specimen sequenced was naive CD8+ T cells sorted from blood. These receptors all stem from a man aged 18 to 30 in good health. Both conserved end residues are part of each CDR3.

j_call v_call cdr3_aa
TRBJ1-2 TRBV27 CASSANSGERGYNYGYTF
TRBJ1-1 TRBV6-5 CASSQQGYTEAFF
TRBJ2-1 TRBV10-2 CASNAGGSYNEQFF
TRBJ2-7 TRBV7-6 CASSSNSGSYEQYF
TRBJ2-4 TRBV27 CASSLTEDRNIQYF
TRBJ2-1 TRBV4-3 CASSQSGGNNEQFF
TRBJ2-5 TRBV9 CASSFIAGGQETQYF
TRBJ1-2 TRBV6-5 CASSPGTDPLYGYTF
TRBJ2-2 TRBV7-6 CASSLTITGELFF
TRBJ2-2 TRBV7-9 CASSQKAHTGELFF
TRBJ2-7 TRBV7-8 CASNRAGTGGAYEQYF
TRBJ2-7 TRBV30 CAWSFWGSSYEQYF
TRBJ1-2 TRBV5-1 CASSLSPPNYGYTF